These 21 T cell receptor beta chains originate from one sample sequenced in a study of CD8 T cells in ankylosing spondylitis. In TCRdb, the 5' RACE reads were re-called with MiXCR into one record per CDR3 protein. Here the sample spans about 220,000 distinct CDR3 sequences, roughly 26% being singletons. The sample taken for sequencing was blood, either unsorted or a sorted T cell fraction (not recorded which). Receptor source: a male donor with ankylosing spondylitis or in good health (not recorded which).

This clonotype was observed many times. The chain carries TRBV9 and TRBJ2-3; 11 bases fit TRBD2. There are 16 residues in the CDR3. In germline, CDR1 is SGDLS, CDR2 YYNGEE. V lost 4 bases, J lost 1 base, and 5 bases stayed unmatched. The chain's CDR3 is CASSPTSGIGTDTQYF. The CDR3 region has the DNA TGTGCCAGCAGCCCGACTAGCGGGATTGGCACAGATACGCAGTATTTT.

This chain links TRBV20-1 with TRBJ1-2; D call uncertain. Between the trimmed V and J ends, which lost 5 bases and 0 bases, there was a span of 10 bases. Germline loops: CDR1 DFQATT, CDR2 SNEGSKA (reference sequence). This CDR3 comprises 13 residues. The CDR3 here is CSASSDTNYGYTF. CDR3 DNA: TGCAGTGCTTCCTCAGATACTAACTATGGCTACACCTTC.

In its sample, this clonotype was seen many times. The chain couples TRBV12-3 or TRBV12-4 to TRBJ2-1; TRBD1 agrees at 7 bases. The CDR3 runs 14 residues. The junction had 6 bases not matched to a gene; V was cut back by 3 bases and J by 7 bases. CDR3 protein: CASSLDRFKNEQFF. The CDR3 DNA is TGTGCCAGCAGTTTGGACAGGTTTAAGAATGAGCAGTTCTTC.

The CDR3 spells CAISELEDEQFF. CDR3 sequence (DNA): TGTGCCATCAGTGAGTTGGAGGATGAGCAGTTCTTC. This chain uses TRBV10-3 with TRBJ2-1; D perhaps matches TRBD2 (5 bases). Germline CDR1 is ENHRY and CDR2 is SYGVKD. Trimming removed 1 base at V and 8 bases at J, with 6 bases between. This CDR3 is built from 12 residues.

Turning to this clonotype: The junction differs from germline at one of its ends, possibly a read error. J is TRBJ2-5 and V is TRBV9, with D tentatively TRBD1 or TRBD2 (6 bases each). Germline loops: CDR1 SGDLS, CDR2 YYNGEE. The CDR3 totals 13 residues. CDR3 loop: CASSPQPGGGAFF. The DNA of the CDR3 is TGTGCCAGCAGCCCTCAACCCGGGGGCGGGGCCTTCTTC. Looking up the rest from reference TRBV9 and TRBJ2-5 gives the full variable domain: DSGVTQTPKHLITATGQRVTLRCSPRSGDLSVYWYQQSLDQGLQFLIQYYNGEERAKGNILERFSAQQFPDLHSELNLSSLELGDSALYFCASSPQPGGGAFFGPGTRLLVL.

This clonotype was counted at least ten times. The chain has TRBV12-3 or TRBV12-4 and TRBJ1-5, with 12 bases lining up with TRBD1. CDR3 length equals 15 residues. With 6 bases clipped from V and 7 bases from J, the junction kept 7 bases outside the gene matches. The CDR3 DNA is TGTGCCAGCAGCCCCGGGACAGGGGGCGGGCAGCCCCAGCATTTT. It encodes CASSPGTGGGQPQHF.

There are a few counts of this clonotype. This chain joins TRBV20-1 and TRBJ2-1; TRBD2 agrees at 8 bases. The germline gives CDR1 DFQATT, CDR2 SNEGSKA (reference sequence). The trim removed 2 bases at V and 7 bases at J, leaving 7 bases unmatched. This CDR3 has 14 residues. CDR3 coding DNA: TGCAGTGCTAGAATAGTAGCGGGACTTAATGAGCAGTTCTTC. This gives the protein CSARIVAGLNEQFF.

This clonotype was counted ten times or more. The CDR3: CASSEDIRHYEQYF. CDR3 DNA: TGTGCCAGCAGCGAGGACATTCGACACTACGAGCAGTACTTC. The chain recombines TRBV7-8 with TRBJ2-7, with D tentatively TRBD1 (5 bases). Trimming stripped 5 bases from V and 3 bases from J, with 14 bases between. Germline-derived CDR1 and CDR2 are SGHVS and FQNEAQ. This CDR3 region has 14 residues.

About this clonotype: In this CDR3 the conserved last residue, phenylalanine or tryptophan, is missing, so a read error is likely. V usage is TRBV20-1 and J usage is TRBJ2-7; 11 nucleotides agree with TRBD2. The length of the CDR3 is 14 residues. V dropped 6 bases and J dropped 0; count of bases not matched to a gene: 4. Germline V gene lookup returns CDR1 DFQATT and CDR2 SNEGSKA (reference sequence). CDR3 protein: CSATLAGVSYEQYL. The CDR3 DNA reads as TGCAGTGCCACACTAGCGGGAGTCTCCTACGAGCAGTACCTC.

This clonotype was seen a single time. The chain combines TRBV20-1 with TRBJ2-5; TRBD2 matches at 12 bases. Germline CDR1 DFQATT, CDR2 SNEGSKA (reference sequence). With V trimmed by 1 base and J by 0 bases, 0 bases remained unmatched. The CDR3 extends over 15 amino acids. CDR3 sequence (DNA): TGCAGTGCTAGAGGGACTAGCGGGAACCAAGAGACCCAGTACTTC. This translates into CSARGTSGNQETQYF.

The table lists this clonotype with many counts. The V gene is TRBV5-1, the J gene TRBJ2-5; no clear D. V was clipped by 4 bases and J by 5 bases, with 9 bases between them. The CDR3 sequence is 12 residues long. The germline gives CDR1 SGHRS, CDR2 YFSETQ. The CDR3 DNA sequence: TGCGCCAGCAGCGAAGAAGGGGAGACCCAGTACTTC. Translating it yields CASSEEGETQYF.

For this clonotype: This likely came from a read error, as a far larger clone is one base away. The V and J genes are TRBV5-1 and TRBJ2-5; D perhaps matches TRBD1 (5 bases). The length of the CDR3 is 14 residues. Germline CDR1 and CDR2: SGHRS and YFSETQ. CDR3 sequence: CASSLGQRQETQCF. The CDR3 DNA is TGCGCCAGCAGCTTGGGACAGAGACAAGAGACCCAGTGCTTC.

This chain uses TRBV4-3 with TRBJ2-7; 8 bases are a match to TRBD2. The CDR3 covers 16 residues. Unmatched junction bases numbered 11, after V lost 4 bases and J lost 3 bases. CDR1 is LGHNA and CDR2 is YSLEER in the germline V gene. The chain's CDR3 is CASSPSVGSGVYEQYF. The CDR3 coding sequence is TGCGCCAGCAGCCCATCGGTTGGTAGCGGGGTCTACGAGCAGTACTTC.

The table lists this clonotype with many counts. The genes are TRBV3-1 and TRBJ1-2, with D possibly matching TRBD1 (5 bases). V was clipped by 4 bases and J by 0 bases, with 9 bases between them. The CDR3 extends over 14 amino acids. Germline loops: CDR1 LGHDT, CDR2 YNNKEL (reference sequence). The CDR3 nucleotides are TGTGCCAGCAGCCTAAGGGGTTCTAACTATGGCTACACCTTC. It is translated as CASSLRGSNYGYTF. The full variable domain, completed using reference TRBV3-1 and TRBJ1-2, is DTAVSQTPKYLVTQMGNDKSIKCEQNLGHDTMYWYKQDSKKFLKIMFSYNNKELIINETVPNRFSPKSPDKAHLNLHINSLELGDSAVYFCASSLRGSNYGYTFGSGTRLTVV.

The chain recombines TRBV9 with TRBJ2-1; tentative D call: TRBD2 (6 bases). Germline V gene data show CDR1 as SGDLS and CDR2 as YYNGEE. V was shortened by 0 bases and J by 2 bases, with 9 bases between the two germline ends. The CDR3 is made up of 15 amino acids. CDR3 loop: CASSVDIAAYNEQFF. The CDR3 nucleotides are TGTGCCAGCAGCGTAGACATAGCGGCCTACAATGAGCAGTTCTTC.

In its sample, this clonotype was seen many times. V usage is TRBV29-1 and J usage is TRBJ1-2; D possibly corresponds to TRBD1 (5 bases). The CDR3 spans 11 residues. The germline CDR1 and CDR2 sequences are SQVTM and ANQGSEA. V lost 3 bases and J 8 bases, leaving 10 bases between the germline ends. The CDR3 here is CSVDWRDGYTF. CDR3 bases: TGCAGCGTTGATTGGAGGGACGGCTACACCTTC.

CDR3 nucleotides: TGCGCCAGCAGCTACCCCCGGGACTTAACAGATACGCAGTATTTT. As protein: CASSYPRDLTDTQYF. The rearrangement uses TRBV5-1 and TRBJ2-3, with D maybe TRBD2 (6 bases). CDR1 is SGHRS and CDR2 is YFSETQ in the germline V gene. CDR3 length: 15 amino acids. V lost 3 bases, J lost 3 bases, and 14 bases lay in between.

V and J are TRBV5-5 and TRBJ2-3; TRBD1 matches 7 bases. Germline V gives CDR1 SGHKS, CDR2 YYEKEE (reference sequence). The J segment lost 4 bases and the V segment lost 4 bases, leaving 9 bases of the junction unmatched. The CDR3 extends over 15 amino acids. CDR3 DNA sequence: TGTGCCAGCAGCATGTATATGGGACAGTCAGATACGCAGTATTTT. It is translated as CASSMYMGQSDTQYF.

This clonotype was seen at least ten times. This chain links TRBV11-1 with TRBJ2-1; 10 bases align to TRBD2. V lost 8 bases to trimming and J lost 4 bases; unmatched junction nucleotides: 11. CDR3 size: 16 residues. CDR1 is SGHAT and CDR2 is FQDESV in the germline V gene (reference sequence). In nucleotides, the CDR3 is TGTGCCAGCTCCAGCTTCACTAGCGGGGCGTACAATGAGCAGTTCTTC. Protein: CASSSFTSGAYNEQFF.

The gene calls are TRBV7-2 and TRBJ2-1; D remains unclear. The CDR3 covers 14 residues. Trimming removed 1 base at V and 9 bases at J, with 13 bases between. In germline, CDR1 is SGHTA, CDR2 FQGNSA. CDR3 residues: CASSLVSEHGEQFF. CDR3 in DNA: TGTGCCAGCAGCTTAGTTTCCGAGCACGGTGAGCAGTTCTTC.

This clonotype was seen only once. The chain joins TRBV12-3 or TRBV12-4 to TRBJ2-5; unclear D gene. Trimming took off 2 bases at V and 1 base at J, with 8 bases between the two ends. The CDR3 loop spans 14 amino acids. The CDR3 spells CASSLWAVQETQYF. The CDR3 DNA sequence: TGTGCCAGCAGTTTATGGGCCGTCCAAGAGACCCAGTACTTC.